This T cell receptor (beta chain) was found in a study of blood T cell repertoires in COVID-19. Study information: The samples span acute and convalescent COVID-19 from the United States, Italy and Spain. T cells, B-cell-depleted T cells, or PBMCs supplied cDNA or gDNA.

This clone was counted once. How the authors handled the data: From reference gene primer amplification, estimates of nucleated cell counts were derived. Here immunoSEQ multiplex PCR was the method, and the copy in TCRdb shows in-frame clones only, minus some. The V and J calls and clone size were taken over from that table, and D and trimming were inferred from the DNA. The table lists 310,000 or so clones, 87% of them singletons. The CDR3 is made up of 13 amino acids. V was clipped by 3 bases and J by 4 bases, with 9 bases between them. CDR1 is ENHRY, CDR2 SYGVKD, per germline. Material for sequencing was peripheral blood. The J gene is TRBJ1-2, the V gene TRBV10-3, with no clear D. This sequence was found in a woman aged 50 to 60 who had recovered from COVID-19. CDR3 protein: CAISDLQSYGYTF. Written as DNA, the CDR3 is TGTGCCATCAGTGACTTACAGAGCTATGGCTACACCTTC.